Listed here is a single TCR beta chain. No antigen is known for it. No quality values exist for individual bases; no much larger clone is one base distant. This record belongs to a study of cytomegalovirus exposure and HLA in healthy donors (dated by TCRdb to 2016 to 2017). For the wider study: The roughly 700 repertoires of the first cohort and the roughly 110 validation repertoires were produced on the same platform, according to a later analysis. In addition to the first cohort of 666 subjects, a separate validation cohort of 130 or so different subjects was used. High-throughput TCR immunosequencing, statistical association of individual TCRs with disease status, and machine learning were combined to predict cytomegalovirus infection status. The study was designed to test whether signatures of past pathogen exposure could be identified by cataloging public T cell receptors. General findings and caveats noted by the study authors: It was suggested by the authors that the approach could potentially be generalized to other disease states and immunological phenotypes. All 120 or so repertoires were used to score co-occurrence in the validation cohort in a later analysis, because that analysis had no HLA typing for the cohort. In the study, approximately 160 TCR beta chains were listed as associated with cytomegalovirus. Most TCR sequences were seen in very few donors, while some public TCRs were found in many individuals. The classifier was reported to diagnose cytomegalovirus status with high specificity and sensitivity in both the original and validation cohorts. A few of the identified cytomegalovirus-associated TCR beta chains were confirmed in vitro to be specific for cytomegalovirus antigens. In a later analysis, TCRs clustered in the first cohort were found to also tend to co-occur in the roughly 120 validation repertoires, with approximately 95% of cluster scores above 0.

The germline V gene supplies CDR1 SGHRS and CDR2 YFSETQ. Trimming accounts for 4 bases at V and 5 bases at J, while the number of junction bases matched to no gene is 7. From the cysteine through the phenylalanine, the CDR3 covers 14 amino acids. The entry retains the CDR3 DNA only, 42 bases that are in frame from base 1. The library was obtained by the immunoSEQ multiplex PCR assay. Concerning the study's data processing: A statistical classification framework was built for diagnosing cytomegalovirus status from the catalog of TCR beta chain sequences. TCRdb re-hosts the immuneACCESS table, in-frame sequences only. Its copies lack some clones; in the studies checked, an unresolved V gene accounts for under half of them, and the cause for the rest is not known. V and J calls and clone size are given by that table; D and trimming were obtained from the DNA. The sample table holds 110,000 or so clones, of which nearly 97% were seen once. Under 0.75% of the sample rests with the top ten.

Separate from the roughly 700-subject first cohort, the validation cohort of over 90 subjects was the group to which the donors belonged. This TCR was sampled from a woman aged 18 to 35 in good health and CMV-seronegative. Sequenced: PBMCs. The rearranged segments are TRBV5-1 and TRBJ2-7; 9 bases in the junction line up with TRBD1. The DNA reads as follows: TGCGCCAGCAGCCCCCGGGACAGGGTTCACGAGCAGTACTTC. It specifies CASSPRDRVHEQYF.